The sequence of this T cell receptor beta chain was determined in a study of early T cells in non-severe SARS-CoV-2 infection. Worth noting for this clonotype: What it binds is not known.

Whole-study findings and limits: VDJdb matching favored anti-spike CD8 responses, missing private and CD4 specificities.

The TCR library protocol was used to attach unique molecular identifiers. These identifiers were attached to individual cDNA molecules. MiXCR, run by TCRdb on the 5' RACE reads, gives a single entry per CDR3 protein. Among nearly 55,000 distinct CDR3 sequences, around 8.3% were seen once, and the ten largest hold roughly a tenth. The specimen was whole blood, collected at baseline. This TCR came from an adult who was a healthcare worker with PCR-confirmed SARS-CoV-2 infection or an uninfected control (not recorded which).

CDR3 bases: TGTGCCAGCAGTTACGCCGGGGCTACCTACGAGCAGTACTTC. Translated, it gives CASSYAGATYEQYF. The chain links TRBV6-5 to TRBJ2-7; D may be TRBD1 or TRBD2 (5 bases each). The CDR3 runs 14 residues. The germline gives CDR1 MNHEY, CDR2 SVGAGI. V was trimmed by 2 bases and J by 2 bases, leaving 10 bases between them.